This T cell receptor (beta chain) was captured in a study of response to subunit inactivated influenza vaccine (dated by TCRdb to between 2018 and 2020). About the study as a whole: The study used deep quantitative T cell receptor repertoire profiling to track responses to a trivalent subunit inactivated influenza vaccine.

V is reduced by 7 bases and J by 9 bases, leaving a spacing of 13 bases between them. The CDR3 goes from the cysteine to the phenylalanine over 12 residues. The kept DNA is CDR3 alone, 36 bases in frame from the first base. This clonotype was counted ten times or more. There is no known antigen for this receptor. Base qualities are missing; no much larger clone stands one base away. The method behind the library was RT-PCR. Instrument used: Illumina HiSeq 2500. Starting from the raw public reads, TCRdb applied fastp trimming at Q25, assembled clones with MiXCR and retained in-frame beta chains. Entries that share a CDR3 protein sequence are merged under the most common genes and DNA. For this sample there are hundreds of thousands of distinct CDR3 sequences; 9% to 15% appear just once. The ten largest clones capture less than 8.5% of the sample. Broad study findings and their caveats: According to the authors, only a limited number of new T cells may be recruited by each seasonal influenza vaccination.

The chain is encoded by TRBV12-3 or TRBV12-4 joined to TRBJ1-5, with the D gene not confidently named. The receptor was isolated from a man aged 50 to 59 who received an inactivated influenza vaccine. Donor details come from another sample of the same person, matched by shared clones. The specimen comprised non-naive T cells sorted from PBMCs, sampled roughly 15 days before vaccination. Explained via the paper, the cell subset or site label denotes: memory T cell fraction. The CDR3 protein: CASTYLEGPQHF. The DNA reads as follows: TGTGCCAGCACCTACCTGGAGGGGCCCCAGCATTTT.